These 31 T cell receptor beta chains were sequenced from one sample in a study of beta chain features in type 1 diabetes. Expressed TCRB transcripts were sequenced because the isolated RNA had all been reverse transcribed beforehand. This table comes from immunoSEQ multiplex PCR, and its TCRdb copy is limited to in-frame clones, with some not included. Of 250,000 or so clones detected, around 21% appear once; the ten largest clones hold 0.028%. These TCRs' antigens remain unknown. Whole-study results and caveats: Researchers report that Type 1 diabetes patients had moderately but significantly shorter TCRB CDR3s across all four CD4+ subsets.

The sample taken for sequencing was naive CD4+ T cells from blood. The receptors stem from a woman aged 40-49 years with type 1 diabetes.

This chain joins TRBV7-9 and TRBJ1-6, with D uncertain. The CDR3 length is 14 residues. V dropped 3 bases and J dropped 9 bases, with 12 bases sitting between them. Germline V gives CDR1 SEHNR, CDR2 FQNEAQ (reference sequence). CDR3 nucleotides: TGTGCCAGCAGCTTTATTTCTCGGGGTTCACCCCTCCACTTT. Its translation: CASSFISRGSPLHF.

This clone turned up a few times. This chain links TRBV4-2 with TRBJ2-1; D is possibly TRBD2 (5 bases). CDR1 LGHNA and CDR2 YNFKEQ come from the germline V gene. CDR3 length: 14 residues. V was trimmed by 0 bases and J by 10 bases, leaving 13 bases between them. The CDR3 region is CASSQELRLLEQFF. Here the CDR3 DNA reads TGTGCCAGCAGCCAAGAACTCCGACTACTCGAGCAGTTCTTC.

This clone was detected a few times. The CDR3 DNA follows: TGTGCCAGCAGCTTAACCGGGACTAGCGGGAACGATGAGCAGTTCTTC. Translation: CASSLTGTSGNDEQFF. The rearrangement joins TRBV7-9 to TRBJ2-1, with 13 bases fitting TRBD2. In germline, CDR1 is SEHNR, CDR2 FQNEAQ (reference sequence). This CDR3 region has 16 residues. Unmatched junction bases numbered 6, after V lost 2 bases and J lost 8 bases.

V and J are TRBV29-1 and TRBJ2-3; the match to TRBD1 covers 8 bases. The V gene end was trimmed by 1 base and the J gene end by 3 bases; junction bases not matched to a gene: 12. The germline V gene has CDR1 SQVTM and CDR2 ANQGSEA. CDR3 length: 17 amino acids. CDR3 DNA sequence: TGCAGCGTTGAAGGGGGTTTTAGACAGGGGAGGACAGATACGCAGTATTTT. Translated, it gives CSVEGGFRQGRTDTQYF.

This clone showed up just a few times. This sequence joins TRBV7-2 and TRBJ1-2; maybe TRBD1 (5 bases). Trimming stripped 2 bases from V and 3 bases from J, with 7 bases between. This CDR3 is 13 amino acids long. Germline CDR1 is SGHTA and CDR2 is FQGNSA. The CDR3 reads CASSLTRDYGYTF. The CDR3, as DNA: TGTGCCAGCAGCTTAACCAGGGACTATGGCTACACCTTC.

The chain is built from TRBV25-1 and TRBJ2-4, with TRBD2 matching 9 bases. V dropped 8 bases and J dropped 9; count of bases not matched to a gene: 11. Germline V gene lookup returns CDR1 MGHDK and CDR2 SYGVNS. The CDR3 totals 14 residues. The CDR3 DNA is TGTGCCAGCGGACCTGGTGCGGGAGGGCCCATTCAGTACTTC. It is translated as CASGPGAGGPIQYF. Based on the CDR3 plus reference TRBV25-1 and TRBJ2-4, the full variable domain is EADIYQTPRYLVIGTGKKITLECSQTMGHDKMYWYQQDPGMELHLIHYSYGVNSTEKGDLSSESTVSRIRTEHFPLTLESARPSHTSQYLCASGPGAGGPIQYFGAGTRLSVL.

The sample holds a few counts of this clone. The chain uses TRBV5-1 and TRBJ1-1; no definite D call. The germline gives CDR1 SGHRS, CDR2 YFSETQ. The CDR3 contains 15 residues. Trimming pared 0 bases from V and 1 base from J, leaving 10 bases between. CDR3: CASSLVGGGNTEAFF. The CDR3 region has the DNA TGCGCCAGCAGCTTGGTCGGAGGAGGGAACACTGAAGCTTTCTTT.

This clone has only a few counts. The V gene is TRBV28, the J gene TRBJ2-1; 15 bases fit TRBD2. There are 16 residues in the CDR3. V lost 4 bases to trimming and J lost 10 bases; unmatched junction nucleotides: 8. Germline-derived CDR1 and CDR2 are MDHEN and SYDVKM. The CDR3 spells CASSSQQGLAGGEQFF. The DNA of the CDR3 is TGTGCCAGCAGTTCTCAACAAGGACTAGCGGGAGGGGAGCAGTTCTTC.

The CDR3 DNA follows: TGTGCCAGCAGCTTAGGGGAACGGGGGGAAGGGGATCAGCCCCAGCATTTT. Its translation: CASSLGERGEGDQPQHF. The rearrangement joins TRBV7-9 to TRBJ1-5; TRBD1 is a possible D gene (5 bases). The length of the CDR3 is 17 residues. The germline V gene encodes CDR1 SEHNR and CDR2 FQNEAQ (reference sequence). V was trimmed by 1 base and J by 5 bases, leaving 18 bases between them.

The chain carries TRBV29-1 and TRBJ1-5, with D perhaps TRBD1 (6 bases). This CDR3 contains 14 residues. Germline lookup yields CDR1 SQVTM and CDR2 ANQGSEA. V was pared by 6 bases and J by 0 bases, with 12 bases between. The CDR3 region is CSVVDSDSNQPQHF. The CDR3 nucleotides are TGCAGCGTCGTGGACAGTGATAGCAATCAGCCCCAGCATTTT.

In its sample, this clone was seen a few times. J is TRBJ2-5 and V is TRBV5-1, with 8 bases lining up with TRBD2. Germline-derived CDR1 and CDR2 are SGHRS and YFSETQ. Unmatched junction bases numbered 2, after V lost 4 bases and J lost 0 bases. This CDR3 contains 14 residues. In DNA form, the CDR3 reads TGCGCCAGCAGCGGCGGGGGGTACCAAGAGACCCAGTACTTC. Translated, it gives CASSGGGYQETQYF.

The V and J genes are TRBV19 and TRBJ1-2, with TRBD1 matching 8 bases. Per germline, CDR1 LNHDA and CDR2 SQIVND (reference sequence). With V trimmed by 4 bases and J by 2 bases, 6 bases remained unmatched. The CDR3 is 15 residues long. The CDR3 loop reads CASSSQWTGNYGYTF. The CDR3 DNA reads as TGTGCCAGTAGTAGCCAATGGACAGGGAACTATGGCTACACCTTC.

The J gene is TRBJ2-1, the V gene TRBV29-1; perhaps TRBD1 as D (6 bases). Trimming shortened V by 1 base and J by 2 bases, and 9 bases separated the two germline ends. Germline V gene data show CDR1 as SQVTM and CDR2 as ANQGSEA. This CDR3 has 14 amino acids. CDR3 loop: CSVEGGGPYNEQFF. The CDR3 coding sequence is TGCAGCGTTGAAGGTGGGGGCCCCTACAATGAGCAGTTCTTC.

The gene calls are TRBV11-2 and TRBJ2-3; D is ambiguous. V was cut by 5 bases and J by 4 bases, with 4 bases left in between. The CDR3 runs to 11 residues. The germline gives CDR1 SGHAT, CDR2 FQNNGV. The CDR3 region is CASSPSDTQYF. CDR3 in DNA: TGTGCCAGCAGCCCTTCAGATACGCAGTATTTT.

This clone appeared a few times. The rearrangement links TRBV28 to TRBJ2-6; no reliable D call. Germline assignment: CDR1 MDHEN and CDR2 SYDVKM. V was clipped by 5 bases and J by 0 bases, with 5 bases between them. CDR3 length equals 14 residues. The CDR3 protein is CASSTDSGANVLTF. DNA of the CDR3: TGTGCCAGCAGTACAGACTCTGGGGCCAACGTCCTGACTTTC.

In this sample, this clone turned up a few times. The chain uses TRBV2 and TRBJ1-1; D not certain. Germline-derived CDR1 and CDR2 are SNHLY and FYNNEI. The germline V and J ends were trimmed by 10 bases and 0 bases, with 12 bases remaining between them. The CDR3 loop spans 13 amino acids. DNA for the CDR3: TGTGCCATCTCGACGGAGATGAACACTGAAGCTTTCTTT. Its protein is CAISTEMNTEAFF.

This sequence joins TRBV28 and TRBJ2-7; TRBD1 agrees at 8 bases. The germline V gene has CDR1 MDHEN and CDR2 SYDVKM. The ends lost 8 bases at V and 2 bases at J; junction bases unmatched: 8. The CDR3 length is 14 residues. CDR3 loop: CASGAAGGTYEQYF. The CDR3 region has the DNA TGTGCCAGCGGTGCGGCAGGGGGCACCTACGAGCAGTACTTC.

The V gene is TRBV28, the J gene TRBJ2-5; 8 bases match TRBD2. The germline V gene has CDR1 MDHEN and CDR2 SYDVKM. This CDR3 has 17 residues. With 2 bases clipped from V and 0 bases from J, the junction kept 8 bases outside the gene matches. The CDR3 loop is CASSLPAGVFDQETQYF. Written as DNA, the CDR3 is TGTGCCAGCAGTTTACCAGCGGGGGTGTTCGACCAAGAGACCCAGTACTTC.

This clone was detected only a few times. V is TRBV6-4 and J is TRBJ2-1; possible D gene TRBD2, 6 bases. CDR1 and CDR2 from the germline V gene are MRHNA and SNTAGT. The ends were cut back, 0 bases at V and 7 bases at J, with 19 bases in the middle. The CDR3 is 17 residues long. This CDR3 reads CASSDSRRGRTRNEQFF. The CDR3 nucleotides read TGTGCCAGCAGTGACTCGAGGAGGGGTAGGACGAGGAATGAGCAGTTCTTC.

The chain combines TRBV5-1 with TRBJ1-2; D remains ambiguous. The CDR3 contains 14 residues. Trimming left V 0 bases short and J 8 bases short, with 14 bases between. From germline, CDR1 is SGHRS and CDR2 YFSETQ. The CDR3 DNA reads as TGCGCCAGCAGCTTGGCCGGTCCCGACGGGGGCTACACCTTC. This encodes CASSLAGPDGGYTF.

This clone showed up just a few times. The gene calls are TRBV14 and TRBJ1-1, with TRBD1 as a possible D gene (5 bases). Germline CDR1 SGHDN, CDR2 FVKESK. V was trimmed by 0 bases and J by 0 bases, leaving 11 bases between them. The CDR3 runs 16 residues. CDR3 region: CASSQDWGRMNTEAFF. CDR3 coding DNA: TGTGCCAGCAGCCAAGATTGGGGCAGAATGAACACTGAAGCTTTCTTT.

A few counts support this clone. The rearrangement uses TRBV13 and TRBJ1-4, with D hard to call. V was cut by 5 bases and J by 8 bases, with 21 bases left in between. CDR3 length equals 16 residues. Germline loops: CDR1 PRHDT, CDR2 FYEKMQ (reference sequence). CDR3 in amino acids: CASSHSGDRGSEKLFF. CDR3 nucleotide sequence: TGTGCCAGCAGCCACAGCGGGGATCGAGGATCGGAAAAACTGTTTTTT.

This clone was counted only a few times. The CDR3 here is CASKDRVHPGELFF. CDR3 DNA sequence: TGCGCCAGCAAGGACAGAGTCCACCCCGGGGAGCTGTTTTTT. The chain couples TRBV23-1 to TRBJ2-2; a possible D gene is TRBD1 (6 bases). TRBV23-1 is assigned to the ORF class and has an uncertain function. The CDR3 is 14 residues long. Trimming left V 7 bases short and J 6 bases short, with 15 bases between.

The chain links TRBV5-6 to TRBJ2-1; 15 bases align to TRBD2. This CDR3 has 17 amino acids. J was trimmed by 5 bases and V by 4 bases; bases with no gene match: 7. Germline V lookup: CDR1 SGHDT, CDR2 YYEEEE. Written as DNA, the CDR3 is TGTGCCAGCAGCCTACGGACTAGCGGGAGGGTGAACAATGAGCAGTTCTTC. The encoded protein is CASSLRTSGRVNNEQFF.

The V and J genes are TRBV27 and TRBJ2-2; 9 positions match TRBD2. CDR3 length equals 15 residues. V trimming: 5 bases; J trimming: 5 bases; junction bases outside the gene matches: 6. Germline-derived CDR1 and CDR2 are MNHEY and SMNVEV (reference sequence). CDR3 sequence: CASSLGLAGTGELFF. The CDR3 nucleotides read TGTGCCAGCAGTCTGGGGCTAGCGGGAACCGGGGAGCTGTTTTTT.

The chain has TRBV7-9 and TRBJ1-2; 8 bases map to TRBD1. The germline V gene has CDR1 SEHNR and CDR2 FQNEAQ (reference sequence). The CDR3 has 13 amino acids. The V segment lost 0 bases and the J segment 8 bases; nucleotides outside the gene matches: 2. Here the CDR3 DNA reads TGTGCCAGCAGCTTAGCGACAGGGGACGGCTACACCTTC. Translating it yields CASSLATGDGYTF.

The chain carries TRBV5-1 and TRBJ1-1; D remains unclear. V lost 4 bases, J lost 5 bases, and 9 bases lay in between. The CDR3 consists of 12 residues. Germline CDR1 reads SGHRS; CDR2 reads YFSETQ. In DNA, the CDR3 is TGCGCCAGCAGCCCGGGAAGAACTGAAGCTTTCTTT. This gives the protein CASSPGRTEAFF.

V and J are TRBV29-1 and TRBJ2-5; D remains unclear. The J call could be wrong; TRBJ2-7 is a better fit for the DNA end. This CDR3 is built from 11 residues. Germline values: CDR1 SQVTM, CDR2 ANQGSEA. As DNA, the CDR3 is TGCAGCGTTGATATCGCCCACGAGCAGTACTTC. It codes for CSVDIAHEQYF.

The chain employs TRBV4-3 and TRBJ1-5; 8 bases agree with TRBD1. V was pared by 3 bases and J by 7 bases, with 2 bases of the junction left unmatched. The CDR3 consists of 13 residues. Germline assignment: CDR1 LGHNA and CDR2 YSLEER. The CDR3 bases are TGCGCCAGCAGCCAGGACAGGGAACAGCCCCAGCATTTT. Its protein is CASSQDREQPQHF.

This chain links TRBV19 with TRBJ1-2; the D is unclear. CDR1 and CDR2 (germline): LNHDA, SQIVND (reference sequence). Trimming shortened V by 3 bases and J by 0 bases, and 8 bases separated the two germline ends. This CDR3 comprises 14 residues. The CDR3 protein is CASSILLANYGYTF. The CDR3 DNA follows: TGTGCCAGTAGTATTCTCCTAGCTAACTATGGCTACACCTTC. Full variable domain (missing parts from reference TRBV19 and TRBJ1-2): DGGITQSPKYLFRKEGQNVTLSCEQNLNHDAMYWYRQDPGQGLRLIYYSQIVNDFQKGDIAEGYSVSREKKESFPLTVTSAQKNPTAFYLCASSILLANYGYTFGSGTRLTVV.

The table lists this clone with a few counts. The V call is TRBV5-1, the J call TRBJ2-5; D not resolved. With 3 bases removed from V and 2 bases from J, the gap between germline ends came to 8 bases. CDR3 length: 13 amino acids. Germline CDR1 SGHRS, CDR2 YFSETQ. The CDR3 coding sequence is TGCGCCAGCAGCTCCGGGTTTCAAGAGACCCAGTACTTC. Translated, it gives CASSSGFQETQYF.